This T cell receptor (beta chain) stems from a study of PD-1 blockade in classical Hodgkin lymphoma (dated by TCRdb to the early 2020s). Notes on the research overall: Nivolumab dosing was 3 mg/kg intravenously every 2 weeks, continuing until either disease progression or unacceptable toxicity. The study used CyTOF and TCR beta sequencing to define a peripheral blood immune signature of response to PD-1 blockade in classical Hodgkin lymphoma.

Concerning this clone itself: What this receptor recognizes is not known. No base quality values were provided; no much bigger clone lies one nucleotide off.

In light of the paper, this sample's time point label describes: cycle 4 day 1 (C4D1), after 6 weeks of nivolumab. Every trial patient had relapsed following autologous stem cell transplantation, and prior brentuximab vedotin exposure was what differed among cohorts A, B and C. The trial cohort included 55 to 65 patients with relapsed/refractory classical Hodgkin lymphoma, and each patient had a best overall response of complete response, partial response or progressive disease. Trial patients were treated with single-agent nivolumab in the multi-cohort phase II CheckMate 205 trial. An independent review committee assessed best overall response by applying the 2007 International Working Group response criteria. Trial PBMCs were collected just before the start of nivolumab (C1D1) and during therapy at cycle 2 day 1 and cycle 4 day 1. Peripheral blood was collected in 8 mL Vacutainer Cell Preparation Tubes, from which PBMCs were isolated by centrifugation and then cryopreserved.

The Qiagen DNeasy kit was used to extract genomic DNA both from unsorted PBMCs and from the negatively selected CD4+ and CD8+ fractions. TCR beta CDR3 regions were amplified by immunoSEQ multiplex PCR using primers annealing to V and J segments. Amplification bias was minimized using a synthetic immune receptor repertoire, and residual bias was removed computationally after sequencing. From the authors' description of their analysis: Repertoire diversity was quantified as the Shannon entropy index using custom Python scripts. Unsorted, CD4+ and CD8+ repertoires were analyzed separately, except for combined analyses in which CD4+ and CD8+ sequences were merged in silico. Clonal expansion was defined as a frequency increase of at least 2-fold after treatment compared with C1D1, and clones undetected at baseline were assigned a pseudocount of 0.5. Singleton clones were defined as clones with 0 or 1 copy at C1D1, and non-singleton clones were defined as clones with 2 or more copies. Clones expanded in unsorted samples were annotated as CD4+, CD8+ or unknown by matching protein sequences in sorted samples from the same patient. Wilcoxon tests on paired samples were used to test diversity changes from C1D1 to C4D1. In its TCRdb copy, this immuneACCESS table keeps in-frame sequences only and misses some clones. Where compared with another copy, unresolved V genes explain less than half of these, and the others have no known cause. For V, J and clone size, that table is used; D and trimming come from the DNA. The sample table holds 31,000 or so clones, of which 81% were seen once. The ten largest clones take up about 18% of the sample.

The CDR3 has 16 amino acids, counting the end cysteine and phenylalanine. Solely the CDR3 DNA is kept, with 48 bases framed from the first base. The trim is 1 base for V and 5 bases for J, with a gap of 14 bases between the germline ends. The germline V gene (reference sequence) sets CDR1 to SEHNR and CDR2 to FQNEAQ. Results and caveats for the whole study, not just this receptor: Patients starting nivolumab less than 1 year after ASCT had lower diversity and were excluded from later analyses to avoid confounding by immune reconstitution. Baseline TCR diversity was reported as lower in newly diagnosed patients than in healthy donors, and lower still in relapsed/refractory patients. The study covered only a single clinical trial cohort, and the causes of the repertoire differences, possibly disease activity or prior therapy, were still not defined. Baseline diversity similar to that of newly diagnosed patients was observed in trial patients achieving complete response, whereas significantly lower diversity was observed in partial responders and progressors. By C4D1, a significant rise was seen in CD4+ TCR diversity but not in CD8+ TCR diversity (p=0.0027 vs p=0.16), and the rise was most apparent among complete responders (p=0.02).

The rearrangement combines TRBV7-9 with TRBJ2-2; TRBD1 is possibly the D segment (5 matching bases). This receptor was taken from a human donor with classical Hodgkin lymphoma. This specimen was peripheral blood mononuclear cells (PBMCs), taken before the fourth cycle of nivolumab. The sequence in DNA is TGTGCCAGCAGCTTAGTTGGCAGGGCGGAGACCGGGGAGCTGTTTTTT. It codes for CASSLVGRAETGELFF.